The clone carrying this TCR beta chain was found a few times. Its antigen is undetermined. TCRB transcripts that were expressed got sequenced, as all of the isolated RNA had been reverse transcribed. Assay: immunoSEQ multiplex PCR; the TCRdb copy retains only in-frame clones and omits some. In the table there are 400,000 or so clones, roughly 12% of which are singletons. The CDR3 loop spans 12 amino acids. Trimming removed 5 bases at V and 15 bases at J, with 17 bases between. Germline V gene lookup returns CDR1 MDHEN and CDR2 SYDVKM. This entry is derived from a study of beta chain features in type 1 diabetes. Study details: The patient and healthy donor groups were comparable for age, gender and cell yields. Examination spanned about 110 million sorted cells from all samples.

Study-wide results and caveats: These data did not resolve whether HLA type affects TCRB rearrangement. Moderate yet significant TCRB CDR3 shortening was seen in Type 1 diabetes patients in all four CD4+ subsets.

The receptor was isolated from a woman aged 18 to 35 with type 1 diabetes. The source material was naive CD4+ T cells from blood. The chain is built from TRBV28 and TRBJ2-1, with D perhaps matching TRBD2 (6 bases). The CDR3 region has the DNA TGTGCCAGCAGTCCGTCGGTGGGGGGTGGGTTCTTC. The encoded protein is CASSPSVGGGFF.